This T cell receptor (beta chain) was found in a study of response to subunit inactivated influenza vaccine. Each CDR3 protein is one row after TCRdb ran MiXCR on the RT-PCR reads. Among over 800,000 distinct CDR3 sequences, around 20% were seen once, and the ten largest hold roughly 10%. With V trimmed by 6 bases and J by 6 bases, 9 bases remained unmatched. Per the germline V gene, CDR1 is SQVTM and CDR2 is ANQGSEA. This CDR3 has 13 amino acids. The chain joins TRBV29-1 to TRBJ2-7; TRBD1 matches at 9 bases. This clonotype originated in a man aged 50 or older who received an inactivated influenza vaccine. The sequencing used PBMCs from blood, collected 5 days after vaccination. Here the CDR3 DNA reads TGCAGCGTAGAGACAGGGGGAGGTAGCGAGCAGTACTTC. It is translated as CSVETGGGSEQYF.